This TCR beta chain was observed in a study of OX40 agonist ivuxolimab in advanced cancers. Study-wide points: Researchers report that CD8+ T cells had, on average, more expanded clones than CD4+.

Libraries were prepared by immunoSEQ multiplex PCR; TCRdb keeps only in-frame clonotypes and omits some of them. The sample holds 90,000 to 120,000 clones, approximately 90% seen once. The germline V gene encodes CDR1 LNHDA and CDR2 SQIVND (reference sequence). This CDR3 is built from 15 residues. Losses at the gene ends were 3 bases for V and 3 bases for J; bases not matched to a gene: 8. Comments on this clone: The antigen remains unidentified.

The source was CD4+ or CD8+ T cells sorted from blood, collected in a trial of the OX40 agonist ivuxolimab. The chain is built from TRBV19 and TRBJ2-7, with TRBD2 identical over 7 bases. This receptor was obtained from an adult with an advanced solid tumor such as melanoma, head and neck, liver or kidney cancer. Here the CDR3 reads CASSIGTGGFYEQYF. In nucleotides, the CDR3 is TGTGCCAGTAGTATCGGGACGGGGGGATTCTACGAGCAGTACTTC.